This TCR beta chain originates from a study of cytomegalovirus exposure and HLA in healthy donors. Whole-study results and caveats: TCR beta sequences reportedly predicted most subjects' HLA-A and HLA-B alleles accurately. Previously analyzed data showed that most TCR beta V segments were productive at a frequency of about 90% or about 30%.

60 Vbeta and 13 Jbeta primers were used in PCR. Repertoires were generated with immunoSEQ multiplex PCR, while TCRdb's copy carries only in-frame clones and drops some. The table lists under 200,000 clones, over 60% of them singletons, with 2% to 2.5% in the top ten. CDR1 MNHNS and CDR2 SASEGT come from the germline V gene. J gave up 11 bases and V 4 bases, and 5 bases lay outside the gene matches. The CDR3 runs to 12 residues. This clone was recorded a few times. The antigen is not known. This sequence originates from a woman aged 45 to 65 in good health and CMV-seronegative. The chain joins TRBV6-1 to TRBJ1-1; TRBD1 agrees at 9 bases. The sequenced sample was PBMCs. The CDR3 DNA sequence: TGTGCCAGCAGTGGGACAGGGGCTCGGGCTTTCTTT. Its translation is CASSGTGARAFF.